A selection of T cell receptor beta chains follows, all from one sample in a study of T cell repertoires in cytomegalovirus infection. Each CDR3 protein gets one entry after TCRdb re-called the reads with MiXCR. The data hold just under 550,000 distinct CDR3 sequences, with approximately 26% observed a single time. The specimen sequenced was PBMCs. The receptors shown here come from a human donor in good health (CMV status not recorded). Some clones in this sample may be carry-over from other donors' samples. The CDR3 runs from the conserved cysteine through the conserved F or W. The D gene is left open where the match is weak. Clone size is not always given. Where it is, it says once, few, many or a class for expanded clones.

D gene	V gene	CDR3 length	clone size	J gene	CDR3 DNA	CDR3 protein
.	TRBV7-9	14	.	TRBJ2-7	TGTGCCAGCAGCTTAGCCAACAGGGAATACGAGCAGTACTTC	CASSLANREYEQYF
TRBD2	TRBV9	15	few	TRBJ2-3	TGTGCCAGCAGCTCTTCCGTACTAGCGGCGGATACGCAGTATTTT	CASSSSVLAADTQYF
.	TRBV7-9	12	.	TRBJ2-7	TGTGCCAGCAGCTCACAGGCCTACGAGCAGTACTTC	CASSSQAYEQYF
.	TRBV2	14	.	TRBJ2-1	TGTGCCAGCAAACCAGGGAGCTCCTACAATGAGCAGTTCTTC	CASKPGSSYNEQFF
.	TRBV7-8	14	many	TRBJ1-1	TGTGCCAGCAGCCCATCCGGTATCGCGACTGAAGCTTTCTTT	CASSPSGIATEAFF
TRBD2	TRBV4-3	16	few	TRBJ2-1	TGCGCCAGCAGCCAAGATTGGACTAGCGGGCTCAATGAGCAGTTCTTC	CASSQDWTSGLNEQFF
TRBD1	TRBV7-2	14	many	TRBJ2-1	TGTGCCAGCAGCTTATGGACAGGGGTAAATGAGCAGTTCTTC	CASSLWTGVNEQFF
TRBD2	TRBV10-3	14	.	TRBJ2-1	TGTGCCATCAGTGGTCTAGCGGGATACAATGAGCAGTTCTTC	CAISGLAGYNEQFF
.	TRBV7-8	16	few	TRBJ2-3	TGTGCCAGCAGCCCCTCGACAGGATTAGGCACAGATACGCAGTATTTT	CASSPSTGLGTDTQYF
.	TRBV4-2	15	few	TRBJ1-2	TGTGCCAGCAGCCAAATGTCCGAAGCTAACTATGGCTACACCTTC	CASSQMSEANYGYTF
TRBD2	TRBV7-2	15	few	TRBJ2-1	TGTGCCAGCAGCTCGGGACTAGCGGGAAATGATGAGCAGTTCTTC	CASSSGLAGNDEQFF
.	TRBV29-1	11	.	TRBJ2-1	TGCAGCGTCGGTGGTGGCAATGAGCAGTTCTTC	CSVGGGNEQFF
TRBD1	TRBV5-1	13	.	TRBJ2-5	TGCGCCAGCAGTACAGGGGAAAGGGAGACCCAGTACTTC	CASSTGERETQYF
TRBD2	TRBV7-2	16	.	TRBJ2-1	TGTGCCAGCAGCTCAATAGGGACTAGGCCTTTATCGCAGCAGTTCTTC	CASSSIGTRPLSQQFF
TRBD1	TRBV29-1	13	few	TRBJ2-5	TGCAGCGGGACCGGGACAGGCCAAGAGACCCAGTACTTC	CSGTGTGQETQYF
TRBD1	TRBV27	14	.	TRBJ2-5	TGTGCCAGCAGTCAGGACAGGGGGTGGGAGACCCAGTACTTC	CASSQDRGWETQYF
TRBD2	TRBV5-1	20	.	TRBJ2-1	TGCGCCAGCAGCTTGAGCGGGGGACTAGCGGGAGCGTGGGGATACAATGAGCAGTTCTTC	CASSLSGGLAGAWGYNEQFF
.	TRBV7-8	14	many	TRBJ1-5	TGTGCCAGCAGCTTTCGCCTTGGCAATCAGCCCCAGCATTTT	CASSFRLGNQPQHF
.	TRBV7-2	15	few	TRBJ1-2	TGTGCCAGCAGCTTAGCGGGCAGCCGAAGCGATGGCTACACCTTC	CASSLAGSRSDGYTF
TRBD2	TRBV7-2	20	many	TRBJ2-7	TGTGCCAGCAGCCCCCCCCCGGGACTAGCGGAAAACAGCTACTCCTACGAGCAGTACTTC	CASSPPPGLAENSYSYEQYF
.	TRBV28	14	few	TRBJ2-1	TGTGCCAGCAGTACTTCTGGGGGATGGAATGAGCAGTTCTTC	CASSTSGGWNEQFF
.	TRBV14	14	.	TRBJ2-3	TGTGCCAGCAGCAGCGTCTCGGGGACAGATACGCAGTATTTT	CASSSVSGTDTQYF
.	TRBV20-1	14	.	TRBJ2-1	TGCAGTGCGTATAAGACTCAACGGGTCGATGAGCAGTTCTTC	CSAYKTQRVDEQFF